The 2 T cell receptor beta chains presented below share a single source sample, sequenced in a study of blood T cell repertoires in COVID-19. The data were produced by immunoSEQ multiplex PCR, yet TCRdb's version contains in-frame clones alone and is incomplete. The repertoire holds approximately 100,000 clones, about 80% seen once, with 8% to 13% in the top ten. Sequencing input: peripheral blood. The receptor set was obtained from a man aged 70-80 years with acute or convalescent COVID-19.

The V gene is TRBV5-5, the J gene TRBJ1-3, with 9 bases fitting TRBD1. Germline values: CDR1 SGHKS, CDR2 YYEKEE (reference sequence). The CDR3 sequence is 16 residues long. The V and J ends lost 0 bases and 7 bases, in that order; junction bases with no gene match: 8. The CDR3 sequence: CASSLAFTGGWNTIYF. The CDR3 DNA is TGTGCCAGCAGCTTGGCCTTCACAGGGGGCTGGAACACCATATATTTT.

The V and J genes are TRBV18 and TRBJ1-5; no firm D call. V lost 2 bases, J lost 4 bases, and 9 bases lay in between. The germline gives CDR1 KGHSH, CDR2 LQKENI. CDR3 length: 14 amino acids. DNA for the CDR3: TGTGCCAGCTCACCAAGCGATATTAATCAGCCCCAGCATTTT. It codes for CASSPSDINQPQHF.